These T cell receptor beta chains were read from a single sample in a study of T cells in Graves' hyperthyroidism and ophthalmopathy. TCRdb re-called the multiplex PCR reads through MiXCR, storing one row per CDR3 protein. The sample carries almost 350,000 distinct CDR3 sequences, about a sixth recorded once. Material: blood. The receptors originated from a woman aged 35 to 49 with Graves' ophthalmopathy. CDR3s include the opening cysteine and the closing phenylalanine or tryptophan. The D gene is left open where the match is weak. Clone size is given for some rows only: seen once, a few or many times, or a class if the clone is expanded.

>many|TRBJ2-5|TRBD2|TRBV7-3
TGTGCCAGCAGCTTAACGGGGAATTTAGCGGGGACCCAGTACTTC
CASSLTGNLAGTQYF
>many|TRBJ1-5|TRBD1|TRBV12-3/TRBV12-4
TGTGCCAGCAGCACAGGGGCCGGCAGCAATCAGCCCCAGCATTTT
CASSTGAGSNQPQHF
>many|TRBJ2-7|TRBD2|TRBV28
TGTGCCAGCAGACCCCTCGGACTAGCGGGAGCTTGGTCCTACGAGCAGTACTTC
CASRPLGLAGAWSYEQYF
>-|TRBJ1-2|-|TRBV12-3/TRBV12-4
TGTGCCAGCAGCCTAGGCAGGAAGTATGGCTACACCTTC
CASSLGRKYGYTF
>many|TRBJ2-7|-|TRBV29-1
TGCAGCGTTACGGGCAGTTACGAGCAGTACTTC
CSVTGSYEQYF
>once|TRBJ1-1|-|TRBV28
TGTGCCAGCCGCGGGACAAACAAGAACACTGAAGCTTTCTTT
CASRGTNKNTEAFF
>-|TRBJ2-7|TRBD1|TRBV19
TGTGCCAGTAGTACCCAGACAGGGGCCTACGAGCAGTACTTC
CASSTQTGAYEQYF
>many|TRBJ2-2|-|TRBV4-3
TGCGCCAGCAGCCACCGGGCGTGGGAGCTGTTTTTT
CASSHRAWELFF
>many|TRBJ1-1|-|TRBV19
TGTGCCAGTAGTTCGACACCGAGCACTGAAGCTTTCTTT
CASSSTPSTEAFF
>many|TRBJ2-7|-|TRBV20-1
TGCAGTGCTAGCCCTACTGACTCCTACGAGCAGTACTTC
CSASPTDSYEQYF
>many|TRBJ1-1|-|TRBV12-5
TGTGCTAGTGCCACCTCGCCCAGTGGCACTGAAGCTTTCTTT
CASATSPSGTEAFF
>many|TRBJ2-5|-|TRBV7-9
TGTGCCAGCAGCCTGCAGGGAGTCCGGGAGACCCAGTACTTC
CASSLQGVRETQYF
>once|TRBJ1-2|TRBD1|TRBV28
TGTGCCAGCACCCGAGGGACAGCCGGTGGCTACACCTTC
CASTRGTAGGYTF
>many|TRBJ2-5|TRBD2|TRBV10-3
TGTGCCATCAGTGAGCCCGGGGGGACCGCGGAGACCCAGTACTTC
CAISEPGGTAETQYF
>many|TRBJ2-7|-|TRBV4-1
TGCGCCAGCAGCCAGGTCACTGACTCCTACGAGCAGTACTTC
CASSQVTDSYEQYF
>many|TRBJ2-4|-|TRBV20-1
TGCAGTGCTAGGGATGGGGCCTCGGGCAGGGTAGCCAAAAACATTCAGTACTTC
CSARDGASGRVAKNIQYF
>-|TRBJ1-5|-|TRBV4-2
TGTGCCAGCAGCCAACTGGACGGGAGCAATCAGCCCCAGCATTTT
CASSQLDGSNQPQHF
>many|TRBJ1-2|TRBD1|TRBV29-1
TGCAGCGTTGAAGGGGGTATAACAGGGGGTGGCTACACCTTC
CSVEGGITGGGYTF
>many|TRBJ2-1|-|TRBV12-3/TRBV12-4
TGTGCCAGCTCAGCGCGTAGCGATATCTCCTACAATGAGCAGTTCTTC
CASSARSDISYNEQFF
>many|TRBJ1-2|-|TRBV11-2
TGTGCCAGCAGCTTAGGGGCGTCAGGGACACCTAGTCATCGCTACACCTTC
CASSLGASGTPSHRYTF
>many|TRBJ2-7|-|TRBV6-5
TGTGCCAGCAGTTACTACTCACCCTCCTACGAGCAGTACTTC
CASSYYSPSYEQYF
>-|TRBJ2-2|TRBD2|TRBV12-3/TRBV12-4
TGTGCCAGCAGTTTAGTGCGGGGGGCGGACACCGGGGAGCTGTTTTTT
CASSLVRGADTGELFF
>few|TRBJ1-2|TRBD1|TRBV4-1
TGCGCCAGCAGCCAATACGGACAGGGGGGCTACACCTTC
CASSQYGQGGYTF
>many|TRBJ2-7|TRBD1|TRBV3-1
TGTGCCAGCAGCCACGCGAGGACAGGGTCGGGCGAGCAGTACTTC
CASSHARTGSGEQYF
>many|TRBJ1-2|TRBD1|TRBV7-9
TGTGCCAGCAGCCCCGGGGCGACAGGGCTCGGGGGCTACACCTTC
CASSPGATGLGGYTF
>many|TRBJ1-1|-|TRBV3-1
TGTGCCAGCAGCCAGTCTACAGGGTCCACTGAAGCTTTCTTT
CASSQSTGSTEAFF
>many|TRBJ2-2|-|TRBV5-5
TGTGCCAGCAGCTACGACTTCGGGGAGCTGTTTTTT
CASSYDFGELFF
>many|TRBJ1-6|-|TRBV15
TGTGCCACCAGCAGAGATTCCATACCCCTCCACTTT
CATSRDSIPLHF
>many|TRBJ1-2|-|TRBV19
TGTGCCAGTAGTCCCCCCGGCAGGACTAACTATGGCTACACCTTC
CASSPPGRTNYGYTF
>many|TRBJ2-5|TRBD2|TRBV20-1
TGCAGTGCTAGTAAGACTAGCGGGAGAGTGGAGACCCAGTACTTC
CSASKTSGRVETQYF
>many|TRBJ1-5|TRBD1|TRBV27
TGTGCCAGCAGCCCTAGGACAGGGGAGGGCAATCAGCCCCAGCATTTT
CASSPRTGEGNQPQHF
>-|TRBJ2-4|-|TRBV2
TGTGCCAGCCGCGACCCCTCCCGAAACATTCAGTACTTC
CASRDPSRNIQYF
>many|TRBJ1-5|-|TRBV19
TGTGCCAGTAGTCAAGGGGATAGCAATCAGCCCCAGCATTTT
CASSQGDSNQPQHF
>many|TRBJ1-6|-|TRBV28
TGTGCCAGCAGTTCGGCAGGGAGCTCCTATAATTCACCCCTCCACTTT
CASSSAGSSYNSPLHF
>few|TRBJ1-1|-|TRBV9
TGTGCCAGCAGCGTATTAGAGGAGAAGAACACTGAAGCTTTCTTT
CASSVLEEKNTEAFF
>-|TRBJ2-5|-|TRBV20-1
TGCAGTGCTAGACTCGGGGGAAGTTTCCGAGAGACCCAGTACTTC
CSARLGGSFRETQYF
>many|TRBJ2-5|TRBD1|TRBV11-2
TGTGCCAGCAGCTCGCTGACGACAGGGTGGAAAGAGACCCAGTACTTC
CASSSLTTGWKETQYF
>few|TRBJ2-5|-|TRBV7-8
TGTGCCAGCAGCTTAGGAATAGGGTTGGAGACCCAGTACTTC
CASSLGIGLETQYF
>few|TRBJ1-1|-|TRBV6-5
TGTGCCAGCAGTTCACAGGGTAGCACTGAAGCTTTCTTT
CASSSQGSTEAFF
>many|TRBJ2-2|-|TRBV30
TGTGCCTGGACAGCGAAACGAAACACCGGGGAGCTGTTTTTT
CAWTAKRNTGELFF
>many|TRBJ2-5|TRBD2|TRBV7-8
TGTGCCAGCAGCTTACGGCTAGCGGGAGGAGGGTTCCAAGAGACCCAGTACTTC
CASSLRLAGGGFQETQYF
>many|TRBJ1-2|-|TRBV11-2
TGTGCCAGCCGTGGACACCGGAACTATGGCTACACCTTC
CASRGHRNYGYTF
>many|TRBJ2-7|TRBD2|TRBV28
TGTGCCAGCAGTTTATTACTAGCGGAATACGAGCAGTACTTC
CASSLLLAEYEQYF
>-|TRBJ1-1|TRBD1|TRBV11-1
TGTGCCAGCAGCTCCCCGACAGGGGGGGTAAACACTGAAGCTTTCTTT
CASSSPTGGVNTEAFF
>many|TRBJ2-7|-|TRBV5-1
TGCGCCAGCAGCGTCGGGGGTCGAAACGAGCAGTACTTC
CASSVGGRNEQYF
>many|TRBJ2-5|-|TRBV28
TGTGCCAGCAGTTTATTGGCTCTTACCCGGAGGGCCCAAGAGACCCAGTACTTC
CASSLLALTRRAQETQYF